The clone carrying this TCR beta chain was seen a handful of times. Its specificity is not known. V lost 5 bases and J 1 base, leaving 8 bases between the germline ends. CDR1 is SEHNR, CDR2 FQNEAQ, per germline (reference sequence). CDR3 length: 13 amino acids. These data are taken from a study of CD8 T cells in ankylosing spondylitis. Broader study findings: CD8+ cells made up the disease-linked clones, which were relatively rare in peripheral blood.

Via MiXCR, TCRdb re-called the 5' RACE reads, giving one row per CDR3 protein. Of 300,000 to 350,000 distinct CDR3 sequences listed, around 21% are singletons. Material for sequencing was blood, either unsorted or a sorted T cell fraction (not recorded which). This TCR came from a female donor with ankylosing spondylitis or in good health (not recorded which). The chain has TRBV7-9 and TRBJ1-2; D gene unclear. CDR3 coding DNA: TGTGCCAGCAGCACGACGGTTAACTATGGCTACACCTTC. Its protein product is CASSTTVNYGYTF.